The 16 T cell receptor beta chains in this list originate from one sample, sequenced in a study of blood T cell repertoires in COVID-19. Profiling relied on immunoSEQ multiplex PCR, and the TCRdb table lists in-frame clones only, not all of them. The sample carries nearly 200,000 clones, roughly nine tenths recorded once. The sample was PBMCs or T cells enriched from blood (not recorded which). The receptor set was obtained from a woman between 18 and 29 years old who had recovered from COVID-19.

The chain employs TRBV2 and TRBJ2-3; D call uncertain. Trimming left V 7 bases short and J 0 bases short, with 14 bases between. The CDR3 sequence is 15 residues long. CDR1 SNHLY and CDR2 FYNNEI come from the germline V gene. Here the CDR3 reads CASTRERTSTDTQYF. In DNA form, the CDR3 reads TGTGCCAGCACAAGAGAGCGTACTAGCACAGATACGCAGTATTTT.

This chain links TRBV12-5 with TRBJ1-1, with D perhaps TRBD1 (5 bases). The ends were cut back, 2 bases at V and 4 bases at J, with 8 bases in the middle. Per germline, CDR1 LGHNT and CDR2 FRNRAP. This CDR3 is built from 13 residues. The CDR3 protein is CASGLTGFTEAFF. The CDR3 DNA reads TGTGCTAGTGGTTTGACAGGATTCACTGAAGCTTTCTTT.

This chain joins TRBV6-5 and TRBJ1-2; D unresolved. The CDR3 has 15 amino acids. Per the germline V gene, CDR1 is MNHEY and CDR2 is SVGAGI. Trimming stripped 0 bases from V and 2 bases from J, with 10 bases between. For the CDR3, the DNA is TGTGCCAGCAGTTACTCGCGGGCGGGAAACTATGGCTACACCTTC. Translated: CASSYSRAGNYGYTF.

This chain uses TRBV28 with TRBJ1-1, with D hard to call. V lost 2 bases, J lost 3 bases, and 13 bases lay in between. Germline CDR1 and CDR2: MDHEN and SYDVKM. The CDR3 runs to 15 residues. DNA of the CDR3: TGTGCCAGCAGTTTACAATCATCGATAGACACTGAAGCTTTCTTT. Translation: CASSLQSSIDTEAFF.

CDR3 region: CASSGRQGNNSPLHF. Written as DNA, the CDR3 is TGTGCCAGCAGCGGTAGACAGGGGAATAATTCACCCCTCCACTTT. The chain links TRBV3-1 (or the pseudogene TRBV3-2) to TRBJ1-6; 8 bases are shared with TRBD1. From germline, CDR1 is LGHDT and CDR2 YNNKEL (reference sequence). The CDR3 consists of 15 residues. With V trimmed by 5 bases and J by 5 bases, 5 bases remained unmatched.

The CDR3 DNA reads as TGTGCCAGCAGCGAACAGGGAAATAATTCACCCCTCCACTTT. Residues: CASSEQGNNSPLHF. The chain links TRBV3-1 (or the pseudogene TRBV3-2) to TRBJ1-6, with TRBD1 as a possible D gene (6 bases). V dropped 5 bases and J dropped 5 bases, with 10 bases sitting between them. The germline V gene has CDR1 LGHDT and CDR2 YNNKEL (reference sequence). The CDR3 runs to 14 residues.

The chain joins TRBV5-4 to TRBJ2-7; D is uncertain. Germline loops: CDR1 SGHNT, CDR2 YYREEE (reference sequence). This CDR3 is 11 amino acids long. V shed 7 bases and J shed 3 bases, with 8 bases lying between them. As DNA, the CDR3 is TGTGCCAGCGGAGACGACTACGAGCAGTACTTC. Translated: CASGDDYEQYF.

The J gene is TRBJ2-3, the V gene TRBV5-1; 10 bases are a match to TRBD2. The germline V gene encodes CDR1 SGHRS and CDR2 YFSETQ. This CDR3 is built from 18 residues. J gave up 0 bases and V 0 bases, and 7 bases lay outside the gene matches. CDR3 sequence: CASSLGGSGGPSTDTQYF. CDR3 sequence (DNA): TGCGCCAGCAGCTTGGGTGGTAGCGGGGGGCCTAGCACAGATACGCAGTATTTT.

This clone came up once. The chain employs TRBV5-4 and TRBJ1-2; TRBD1 is a possible D gene (6 bases). V lost 4 bases, J lost 5 bases, and 24 bases lay in between. The CDR3 is 17 amino acids. The germline gives CDR1 SGHNT, CDR2 YYREEE (reference sequence). The CDR3 nucleotides read TGTGCCAGCAGCGGTCAGGGGCGGGGGTTGATGTTATATGGCTACACCTTC. Protein product: CASSGQGRGLMLYGYTF.

The V call is TRBV20-1, the J call TRBJ1-3; 7 nucleotides align to TRBD1. CDR3 length equals 14 residues. The V and J ends lost 3 bases and 3 bases, in that order; junction bases with no gene match: 5. CDR1 DFQATT and CDR2 SNEGSKA come from the germline V gene (reference sequence). CDR3 bases: TGCAGTGCTAGTTCAGGGGGACTTGGAAACACCATATATTTT. Its translation is CSASSGGLGNTIYF.

In this sample, this clone turned up a few times. The chain combines TRBV9 with TRBJ2-1; 7 nucleotides line up with TRBD1. Trimming took 4 bases from V and 3 from J; bases not matched to a gene: 10. Germline CDR1 and CDR2: SGDLS and YYNGEE. The CDR3 has 16 residues. DNA for the CDR3: TGTGCCAGCAGCCCGCGACAGGGCCGGGGCTACAATGAGCAGTTCTTC. Its translation is CASSPRQGRGYNEQFF.

The chain combines TRBV28 with TRBJ2-3; D uncertain. The CDR3 has 12 residues. Germline V gene data show CDR1 as MDHEN and CDR2 as SYDVKM. The ends were cut back, 6 bases at V and 4 bases at J, with 8 bases in the middle. The CDR3 bases are TGTGCCAGCAGCGTCGGGTCAGATACGCAGTATTTT. Its protein is CASSVGSDTQYF.

The J gene is TRBJ1-1, the V gene TRBV27; the D gene is possibly TRBD1 (6 bases). Germline CDR1 reads MNHEY; CDR2 reads SMNVEV (reference sequence). The CDR3 consists of 13 residues. The V end was cut by 6 bases, the J end by 0 bases, with 8 bases between. CDR3 sequence: CASRRGMNTEAFF. The CDR3 nucleotides are TGTGCCAGCAGGAGGGGGATGAACACTGAAGCTTTCTTT.

This clone was counted between two and nine times. At the DNA level, this CDR3 is encoded by other sequences in the same sample as well. The chain carries TRBV12-3 or TRBV12-4 and TRBJ1-2; the D is unclear. Deletions cut 6 bases from V and 2 bases from J, with 10 bases between. CDR3 length equals 13 residues. CDR3 nucleotide sequence: TGTGCCAGCAGCCTCGCCCGGAACTATGGCTACACCTTC. This encodes CASSLARNYGYTF.

The gene calls are TRBV6-5 and TRBJ1-6, with D unclear. V shed 6 bases and J shed 9 bases, with 12 bases lying between them. The CDR3 sequence is 13 residues long. Germline V gives CDR1 MNHEY, CDR2 SVGAGI. The CDR3 nucleotides are TGTGCCAGCAGCGTAGCAACGATTTCACCCCTCCACTTT. It is translated as CASSVATISPLHF.

This chain uses TRBV6-5 with TRBJ1-1; 9 nucleotides line up with TRBD1. The CDR3 consists of 15 residues. Germline CDR1 and CDR2: MNHEY and SVGAGI. After removal of 2 bases from V and 5 bases from J, the junction contained 6 bases not matched to a gene. CDR3 residues: CASSYETGGGTEAFF. CDR3 coding DNA: TGTGCCAGCAGTTACGAGACAGGGGGAGGTACTGAAGCTTTCTTT.